A selection of T cell receptor beta chains follows, all from one sample in a study of Graves' ophthalmopathy and Graves' hyperthyroidism. Each CDR3 protein gets one entry after TCRdb re-called the multiplex PCR reads with MiXCR. This repertoire shows hundreds of thousands of distinct CDR3 sequences, about a fifth found once; its top ten account for about 6.6%. The sample taken for sequencing was peripheral blood. These receptors were taken from a young woman with stable Graves' hyperthyroidism. Some clones in this sample may be carry-over from other donors' samples. CDR3s include the opening cysteine and the closing phenylalanine or tryptophan. D genes are given only for firm matches. Part of the rows lack a size; the others show once, few, many or a class for expanded clones.

TRBV29-1	TRBD1	many	TRBJ1-6	CSVGRQGPSSYNSPLHF	TGCAGCGTTGGGAGACAGGGGCCGAGCTCCTATAATTCACCCCTCCACTTT
TRBV5-1	TRBD2	.	TRBJ2-7	CASSLAAREGPYEQYF	TGCGCCAGCAGCTTGGCCGCGCGGGAGGGCCCCTACGAGCAGTACTTC
TRBV28	.	few	TRBJ1-5	CASSPTRPDSQPQHF	TGTGCCAGCAGCCCCACACGCCCGGACAGCCAGCCCCAGCATTTT
TRBV11-2	.	many	TRBJ2-5	CASSLDYWGEETQYF	TGTGCCAGCAGCTTAGATTATTGGGGGGAAGAGACCCAGTACTTC
TRBV3-1	.	few	TRBJ2-2	CASSQEVDRTGELFF	TGTGCCAGCAGCCAAGAGGTGGACAGAACCGGGGAGCTGTTTTTT
TRBV4-1	.	few	TRBJ2-6	CASSPISGGELGANVLTF	TGCGCCAGCAGCCCCATCTCTGGGGGAGAGTTAGGGGCCAACGTCCTGACTTTC
TRBV27	.	many	TRBJ2-7	CASSSDGYEQYF	TGTGCCAGCAGTTCGGACGGCTACGAGCAGTACTTC
TRBV19	TRBD1	few	TRBJ1-5	CASTQPGQGLGQPQHF	TGTGCCAGTACCCAACCGGGACAGGGGCTAGGACAGCCCCAGCATTTT
TRBV27	.	many	TRBJ1-1	CASSFAGWYGNTEAFF	TGTGCCAGCAGTTTCGCAGGGTGGTACGGGAACACTGAAGCTTTCTTT
TRBV14	.	many	TRBJ1-1	CASSQSGTEAFF	TGTGCCAGCAGCCAATCCGGGACTGAAGCTTTCTTT
TRBV11-1	.	few	TRBJ2-2	CASSSRSVPRDTGELFF	TGTGCCAGCAGCTCCCGTAGCGTTCCCCGTGACACCGGGGAGCTGTTTTTT
TRBV9	.	many	TRBJ2-7	CASSVAGNYEQYF	TGTGCCAGCAGCGTAGCCGGGAACTACGAGCAGTACTTC
TRBV5-1	.	many	TRBJ2-7	CASSLELVDSYEQYF	TGCGCCAGCAGCTTGGAGTTGGTGGACTCCTACGAGCAGTACTTC
TRBV29-1	.	many	TRBJ1-5	CSVEDLPARTNQPQHF	TGCAGCGTTGAAGATCTTCCGGCCAGAACGAATCAGCCCCAGCATTTT
TRBV30	TRBD1	.	TRBJ2-2	CAWQQGAQNTGELFF	TGTGCCTGGCAACAGGGGGCCCAGAACACCGGGGAGCTGTTTTTT
TRBV28	.	.	TRBJ1-5	CTSSSGSQPQHF	TGTACCAGCAGCTCGGGTAGTCAGCCCCAGCATTTT
TRBV6-2/TRBV6-3	TRBD2	few	TRBJ2-3	CASRPPGLAGGYLGTQYF	TGTGCCAGCAGACCCCCGGGACTAGCGGGGGGGTATCTTGGTACGCAGTATTTT
TRBV20-1	.	.	TRBJ1-1	CSARTGGAFF	TGCAGTGCAAGGACCGGGGGGGCTTTCTTT
TRBV20-1	.	many	TRBJ1-3	CSARQDVGNTIYF	TGCAGTGCTAGGCAGGACGTTGGAAACACCATATATTTT
TRBV2	.	.	TRBJ2-7	CASQAMNEQYF	TGTGCCAGCCAGGCCATGAACGAGCAGTACTTC
TRBV5-1	.	.	TRBJ2-2	CASSLAYTPVTGELFF	TGCGCCAGCAGCTTGGCCTACACGCCGGTCACCGGGGAGCTGTTTTTT
TRBV10-3	.	few	TRBJ1-2	CAISEARDMLYGYTF	TGTGCCATCAGTGAGGCGCGCGACATGCTCTATGGCTACACCTTC
TRBV20-1	TRBD1	many	TRBJ1-5	CSAGQGIQPQHF	TGCAGTGCCGGACAGGGCATTCAGCCCCAGCATTTT
TRBV12-3/TRBV12-4	TRBD1	many	TRBJ1-1	CASSETGGPFEAFF	TGTGCCAGCAGTGAAACAGGGGGGCCCTTTGAAGCTTTCTTT
TRBV19	.	many	TRBJ2-2	CASSIVGAGELFF	TGTGCCAGTAGTATAGTAGGGGCTGGGGAGCTGTTTTTT
TRBV27	TRBD2	.	TRBJ2-5	CASSPYPGLAGVEETQYF	TGTGCCAGCAGTCCATATCCGGGACTAGCGGGAGTAGAGGAGACCCAGTACTTC
TRBV28	.	many	TRBJ2-7	CASTGYPYEQYF	TGTGCCAGCACAGGGTACCCCTACGAGCAGTACTTC
TRBV27	TRBD1	many	TRBJ2-7	CASLGDRGLYEQYF	TGTGCCAGCCTTGGGGACAGGGGTTTATACGAGCAGTACTTC
TRBV19	.	.	TRBJ2-7	CASSPGWNGGPTYEQYF	TGTGCCAGTAGCCCCGGATGGAACGGGGGTCCTACCTACGAGCAGTACTTC
TRBV20-1	.	many	TRBJ1-1	CSASLTNTEAFF	TGCAGTGCTAGCCTGACGAACACTGAAGCTTTCTTT
TRBV11-2	.	.	TRBJ1-2	CASSLTSPVKYGYTF	TGTGCCAGCAGCTTAACATCCCCGGTTAAGTATGGCTACACCTTC
TRBV7-9	TRBD1	few	TRBJ1-1	CASSRQGAGNTEAFF	TGTGCCAGCAGTCGACAGGGGGCCGGGAACACTGAAGCTTTCTTT
TRBV18	.	.	TRBJ2-7	CASSHDRGLVTYEQYF	TGTGCCAGCTCACACGACAGGGGACTAGTAACCTACGAGCAGTACTTC
TRBV6-4	TRBD1	once	TRBJ1-1	CASTRTGPFTEAFF	TGTGCCAGCACCCGGACAGGGCCTTTCACTGAAGCTTTCTTT
TRBV20-1	.	many	TRBJ1-1	CSARDLAPGGKNTEAFF	TGCAGTGCTAGAGATTTAGCACCGGGGGGCAAGAACACTGAAGCTTTCTTT
TRBV6-1	.	.	TRBJ2-7	CASSEGWAGLDPWDQYF	TGTGCCAGCAGTGAAGGGTGGGCAGGGCTCGACCCTTGGGATCAGTACTTC
TRBV12-3/TRBV12-4	TRBD2	many	TRBJ2-5	CASTERGGQETQYF	TGTGCCAGCACCGAGCGGGGGGGCCAAGAGACCCAGTACTTC
TRBV28	.	many	TRBJ2-2	CASSPGDLINTGELFF	TGTGCCAGCAGTCCTGGGGACCTTATAAACACCGGGGAGCTGTTTTTT
TRBV6-5	.	many	TRBJ1-5	CASSYSGGNQPQHF	TGTGCCAGCAGTTACTCAGGCGGCAATCAGCCCCAGCATTTT
TRBV11-3	.	many	TRBJ1-1	CASSREKGSEAFF	TGTGCCAGCAGCCGAGAGAAAGGATCTGAAGCTTTCTTT
TRBV20-1	.	.	TRBJ1-1	CSARGGGPNTEAFF	TGCAGTGCTAGGGGCGGGGGACCGAACACTGAAGCTTTCTTT
TRBV9	TRBD1	few	TRBJ1-1	CASSVGAGGLNTEAFF	TGTGCCAGCAGCGTAGGGGCAGGGGGATTGAACACTGAAGCTTTCTTT
TRBV6-5	.	many	TRBJ1-5	CASSYVRQVYNQPQHF	TGTGCCAGCAGTTACGTTCGACAGGTTTATAATCAGCCCCAGCATTTT
TRBV6-1	.	.	TRBJ1-1	CASSKDTFYTEAFF	TGTGCCAGCAGTAAGGACACTTTTTACACTGAAGCTTTCTTT
TRBV20-1	.	many	TRBJ1-3	CSAREDSSGNTIYF	TGCAGTGCTAGAGAGGACAGCTCTGGAAACACCATATATTTT
TRBV10-1	.	many	TRBJ2-7	CASTRGPNYEQYF	TGCGCCAGCACCCGAGGGCCGAACTACGAGCAGTACTTC
TRBV20-1	.	few	TRBJ1-5	CSAREKYSNQPQHF	TGCAGTGCTAGAGAAAAATATAGCAATCAGCCCCAGCATTTT
TRBV19	TRBD1	many	TRBJ1-5	CASSLSRGRERNQPQHF	TGTGCCAGTAGTTTATCGAGGGGGCGCGAACGCAATCAGCCCCAGCATTTT
TRBV7-9	.	.	TRBJ1-2	CASSSGAGLDNGYTF	TGTGCCAGCAGCTCCGGGGCTGGGCTTGACAATGGCTACACCTTC
TRBV6-5	TRBD1	.	TRBJ1-1	CASSLWTGGPNTEAFF	TGTGCCAGCAGTTTGTGGACAGGGGGCCCGAACACTGAAGCTTTCTTT
TRBV27	TRBD1	many	TRBJ2-2	CASIMTGGKPGELFF	TGTGCCAGCATTATGACAGGGGGCAAGCCCGGGGAGCTGTTTTTT
TRBV5-6	TRBD1	many	TRBJ2-7	CASSLVDRDYEQYF	TGTGCCAGCAGCTTGGTGGACAGGGACTACGAGCAGTACTTC
TRBV7-2	.	many	TRBJ2-5	CASSRRGGREETQYF	TGTGCCAGCAGCCGCAGGGGGGGCAGGGAAGAGACCCAGTACTTC
TRBV6-1	TRBD1	few	TRBJ1-1	CASSLARGLGTEAFF	TGTGCCAGCAGTCTAGCCAGGGGGCTTGGGACTGAAGCTTTCTTT
TRBV6-2/TRBV6-3	TRBD2	many	TRBJ2-7	CASSPGLHEQYF	TGTGCCAGCAGTCCGGGACTACACGAGCAGTACTTC
TRBV30	.	many	TRBJ1-1	CAWSVNQGNSFF	TGTGCCTGGAGCGTTAATCAGGGGAATTCTTTCTTT
TRBV19	TRBD1	many	TRBJ2-7	CASSGDRYYEQYF	TGTGCCAGTAGTGGGGACAGATACTACGAGCAGTACTTC